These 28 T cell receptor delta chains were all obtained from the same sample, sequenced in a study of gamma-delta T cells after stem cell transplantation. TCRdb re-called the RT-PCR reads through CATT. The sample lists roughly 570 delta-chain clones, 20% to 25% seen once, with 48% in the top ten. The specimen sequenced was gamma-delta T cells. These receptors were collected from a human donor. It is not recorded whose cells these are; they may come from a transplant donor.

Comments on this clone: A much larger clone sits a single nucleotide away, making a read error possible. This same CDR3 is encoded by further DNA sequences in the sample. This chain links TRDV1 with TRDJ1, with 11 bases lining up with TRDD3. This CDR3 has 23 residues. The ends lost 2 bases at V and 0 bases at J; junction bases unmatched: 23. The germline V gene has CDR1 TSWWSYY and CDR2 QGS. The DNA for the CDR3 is TGTGCTCTTGGGGAAAATTCCCCGAGTTACTGGGGGATATTTGAGGGGTACACCGATAAACTCATCTTT. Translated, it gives CALGENSPSYWGIFEGYTDKLIF.

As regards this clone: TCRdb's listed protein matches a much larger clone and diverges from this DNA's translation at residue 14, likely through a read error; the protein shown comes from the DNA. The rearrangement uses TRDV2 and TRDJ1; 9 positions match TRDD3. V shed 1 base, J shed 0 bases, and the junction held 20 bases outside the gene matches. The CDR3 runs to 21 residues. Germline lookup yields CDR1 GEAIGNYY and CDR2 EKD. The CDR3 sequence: CACDTMPAGGSVGRYTDKLIF. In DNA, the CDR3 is TGTGCCTGTGACACGATGCCTGCTGGGGGATCCGTCGGGAGGTACACCGATAAACTCATCTTT.

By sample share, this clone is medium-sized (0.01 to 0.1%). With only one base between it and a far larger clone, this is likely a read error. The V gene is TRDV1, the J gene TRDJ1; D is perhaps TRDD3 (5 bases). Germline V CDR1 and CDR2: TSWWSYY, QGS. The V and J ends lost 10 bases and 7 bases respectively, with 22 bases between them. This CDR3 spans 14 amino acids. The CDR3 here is CAPGRGIPHLKLIF. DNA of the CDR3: TGTGCTCCTGGACGAGGGATCCCTCACCTTAAACTCATCTTT.

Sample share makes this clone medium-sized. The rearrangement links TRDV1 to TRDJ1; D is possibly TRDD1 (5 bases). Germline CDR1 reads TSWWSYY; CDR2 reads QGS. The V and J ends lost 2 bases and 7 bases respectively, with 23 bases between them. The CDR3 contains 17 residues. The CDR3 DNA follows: TGTGCTCTTGGGGAATCTATAGTGGAGCCCCGTGAGTTTAAACTCATCTTT. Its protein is CALGESIVEPREFKLIF.

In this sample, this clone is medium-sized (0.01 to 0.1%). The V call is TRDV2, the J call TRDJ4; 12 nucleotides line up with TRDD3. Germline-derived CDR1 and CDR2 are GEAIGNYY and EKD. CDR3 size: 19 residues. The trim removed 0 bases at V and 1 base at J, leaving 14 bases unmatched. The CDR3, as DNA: TGTGCCTGTGACACCATTTCCTCTGGGGGATACGGTGTCTACAGACCCCTGATCTTT. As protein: CACDTISSGGYGVYRPLIF.

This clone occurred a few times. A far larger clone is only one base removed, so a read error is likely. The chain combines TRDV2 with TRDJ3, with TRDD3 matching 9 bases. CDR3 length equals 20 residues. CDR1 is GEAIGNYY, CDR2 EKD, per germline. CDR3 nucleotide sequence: TGTGCCTGTGACACCGTCTCGGGGATACGCCATCCCTGGGACACCCGACAGACGTTTTTC. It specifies CACDTVSGIRHPWDTRQTFF.

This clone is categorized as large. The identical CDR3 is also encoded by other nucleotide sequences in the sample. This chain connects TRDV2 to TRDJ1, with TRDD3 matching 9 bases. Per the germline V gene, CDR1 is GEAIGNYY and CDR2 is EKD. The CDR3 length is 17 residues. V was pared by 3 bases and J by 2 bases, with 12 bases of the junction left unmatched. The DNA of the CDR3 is TGTGCCTGTGACTCGGCGGCCCGGGGGATACTTACCGATAAACTCATCTTT. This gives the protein CACDSAARGILTDKLIF.

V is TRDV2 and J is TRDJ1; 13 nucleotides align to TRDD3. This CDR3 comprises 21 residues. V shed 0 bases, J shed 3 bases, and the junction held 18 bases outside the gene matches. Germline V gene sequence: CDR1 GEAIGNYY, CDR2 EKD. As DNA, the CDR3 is TGTGCCTGTGACACCATAACCGGAGGACTGGGGGATACGCAAGGGCCCGATAAACTCATCTTT. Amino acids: CACDTITGGLGDTQGPDKLIF.

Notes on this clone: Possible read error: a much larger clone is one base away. CDR3 nucleotides: TGTGCCTGTGACACGGTTCTAACCCCTCACCTAAGGACTGGGGGGTTATACACCGATAAACTCATCTTT. This gives the protein CACDTVLTPHLRTGGLYTDKLIF. The chain is built from TRDV2 and TRDJ1; 8 nucleotides line up with TRDD3. J gave up 0 bases and V 1 base, and 27 bases lay outside the gene matches. The CDR3 consists of 23 residues. Per the germline V gene, CDR1 is GEAIGNYY and CDR2 is EKD.

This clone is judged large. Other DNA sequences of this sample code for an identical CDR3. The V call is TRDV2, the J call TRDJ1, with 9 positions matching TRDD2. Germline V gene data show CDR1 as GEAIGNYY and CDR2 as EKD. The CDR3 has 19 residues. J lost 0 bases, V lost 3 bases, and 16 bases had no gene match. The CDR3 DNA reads TGTGCCTGTGACTCCCTTCCTACTGAACTGGGGTCCAACACCGATAAACTCATCTTT. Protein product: CACDSLPTELGSNTDKLIF.

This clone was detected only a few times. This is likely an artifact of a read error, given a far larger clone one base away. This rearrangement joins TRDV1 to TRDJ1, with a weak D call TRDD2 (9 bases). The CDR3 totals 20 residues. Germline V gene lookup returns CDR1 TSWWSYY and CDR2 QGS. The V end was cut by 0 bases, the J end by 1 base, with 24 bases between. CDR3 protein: CALGELLPTPGWGITDKLIF. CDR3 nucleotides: TGTGCTCTTGGGGAACTCCTTCCTACACCAGGTTGGGGGATCACCGATAAACTCATCTTT.

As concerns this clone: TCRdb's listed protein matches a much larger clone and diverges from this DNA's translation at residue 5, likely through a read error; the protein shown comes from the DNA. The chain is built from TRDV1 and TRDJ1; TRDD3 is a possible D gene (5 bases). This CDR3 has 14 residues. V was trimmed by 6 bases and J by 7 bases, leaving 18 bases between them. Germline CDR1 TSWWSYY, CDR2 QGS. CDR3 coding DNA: TGTGCTCTTGGACAAGGGATCCCTCACCTTAAACTCATCTTT. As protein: CALGQGIPHLKLIF.

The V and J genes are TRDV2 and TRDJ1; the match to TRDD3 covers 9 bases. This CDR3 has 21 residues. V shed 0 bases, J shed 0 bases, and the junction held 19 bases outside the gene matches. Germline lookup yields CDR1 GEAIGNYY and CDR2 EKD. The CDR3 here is CACDTVGGYSLDPVNTDKLIF. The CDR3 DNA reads TGTGCCTGTGACACCGTCGGGGGATACTCACTTGATCCCGTTAACACCGATAAACTCATCTTT.

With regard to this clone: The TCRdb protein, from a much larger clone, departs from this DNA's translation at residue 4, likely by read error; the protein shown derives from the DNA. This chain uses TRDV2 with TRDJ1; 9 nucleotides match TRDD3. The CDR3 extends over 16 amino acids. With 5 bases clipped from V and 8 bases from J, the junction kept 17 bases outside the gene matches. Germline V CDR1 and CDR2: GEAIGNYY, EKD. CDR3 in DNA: TGTGCCTGTGGCATACTGGGGGACCAGGGTGGCTGGAAACTCATCTTT. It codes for CACGILGDQGGWKLIF.

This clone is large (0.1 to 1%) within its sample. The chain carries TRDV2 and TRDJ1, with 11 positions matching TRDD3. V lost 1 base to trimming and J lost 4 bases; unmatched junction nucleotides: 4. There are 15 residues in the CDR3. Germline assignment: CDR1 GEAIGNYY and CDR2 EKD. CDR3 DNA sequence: TGTGCCTGTGACACTCTGGGGGATACCGGCGATAAACTCATCTTT. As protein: CACDTLGDTGDKLIF.

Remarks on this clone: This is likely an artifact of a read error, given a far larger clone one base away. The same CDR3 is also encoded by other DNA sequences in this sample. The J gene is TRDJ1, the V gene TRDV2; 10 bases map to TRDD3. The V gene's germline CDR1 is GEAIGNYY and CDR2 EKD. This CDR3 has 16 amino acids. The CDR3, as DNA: TGTGCCTGTGACAAGGTGGGGGATACAGGGGACTATAAGCTCATCTTT. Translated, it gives CACDKVGDTGDYKLIF.

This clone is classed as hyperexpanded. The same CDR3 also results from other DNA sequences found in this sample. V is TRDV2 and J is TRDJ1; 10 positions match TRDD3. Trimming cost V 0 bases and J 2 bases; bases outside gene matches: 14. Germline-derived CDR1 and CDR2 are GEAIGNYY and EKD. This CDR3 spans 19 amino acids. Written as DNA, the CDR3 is TGTGCCTGTGACACCATAACCGGAGGACTGGGGGATGAAACCGATAAACTCATCTTT. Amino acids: CACDTITGGLGDETDKLIF.

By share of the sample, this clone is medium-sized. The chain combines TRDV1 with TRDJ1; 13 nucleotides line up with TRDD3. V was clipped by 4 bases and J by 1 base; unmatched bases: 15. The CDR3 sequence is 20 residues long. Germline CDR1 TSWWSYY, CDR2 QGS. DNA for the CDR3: TGTGCTCTTGGGGGTCGGCTTCCACTCTACTGGGGGATACGCACCGATAAACTCATCTTT. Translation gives CALGGRLPLYWGIRTDKLIF.

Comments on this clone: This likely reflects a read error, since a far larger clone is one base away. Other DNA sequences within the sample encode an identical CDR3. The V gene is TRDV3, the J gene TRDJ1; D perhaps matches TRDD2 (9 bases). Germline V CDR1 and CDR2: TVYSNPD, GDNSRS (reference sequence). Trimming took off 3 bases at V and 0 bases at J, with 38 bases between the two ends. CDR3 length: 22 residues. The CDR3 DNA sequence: TGTGCCTTACTAGGCCTTCCTACAAGGTGGGGGATCGGGCTCTCGTACACCGATAAACTCATCTTT. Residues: CALLGLPTRWGIGLSYTDKLIF.

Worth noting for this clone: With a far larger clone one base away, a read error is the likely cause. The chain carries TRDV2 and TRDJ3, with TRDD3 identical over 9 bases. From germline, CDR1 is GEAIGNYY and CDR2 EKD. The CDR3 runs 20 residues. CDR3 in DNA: TGTGCCTGTGACACCGTCTCGGGGATACGCCATCCCTGGGACACCCGACAGGTGTTTTTC. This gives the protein CACDTVSGIRHPWDTRQVFF.

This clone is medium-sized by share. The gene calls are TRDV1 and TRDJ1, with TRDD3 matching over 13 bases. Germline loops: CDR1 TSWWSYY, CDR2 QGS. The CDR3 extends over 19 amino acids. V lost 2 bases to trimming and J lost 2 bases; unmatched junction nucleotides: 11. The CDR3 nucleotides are TGTGCTCTTGGGGAAGGTTCCCATACTGGGGGATACGAAACCGATAAACTCATCTTT. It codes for CALGEGSHTGGYETDKLIF.

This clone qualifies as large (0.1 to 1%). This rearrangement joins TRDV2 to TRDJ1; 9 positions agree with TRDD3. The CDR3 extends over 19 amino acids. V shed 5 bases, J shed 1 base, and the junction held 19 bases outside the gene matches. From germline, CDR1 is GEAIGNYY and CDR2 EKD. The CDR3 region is CACGTLLGDPTLLTDKLIF. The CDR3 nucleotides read TGTGCCTGTGGCACTCTACTGGGGGACCCGACCCTGCTCACCGATAAACTCATCTTT.

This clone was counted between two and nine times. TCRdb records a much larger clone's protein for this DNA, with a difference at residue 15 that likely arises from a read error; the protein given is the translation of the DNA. CDR3 protein: CACDPVLGDTRSSWGTRQMFF. In nucleotides, the CDR3 is TGTGCCTGTGACCCAGTACTGGGGGATACGCGGAGCTCCTGGGGCACCCGACAGATGTTTTTC. The chain recombines TRDV2 with TRDJ3; the match to TRDD3 covers 13 bases. Germline CDR1 GEAIGNYY, CDR2 EKD. This CDR3 contains 21 residues.

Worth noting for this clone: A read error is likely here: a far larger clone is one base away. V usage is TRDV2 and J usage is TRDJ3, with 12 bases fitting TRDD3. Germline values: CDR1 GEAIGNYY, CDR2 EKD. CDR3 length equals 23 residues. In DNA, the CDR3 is TGTGCCCGTGACACCGCGTTTGCTGGGGGATACGTTGAGGCGCACCGGGACACCCGACAGATGTTTTTC. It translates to CARDTAFAGGYVEAHRDTRQMFF.

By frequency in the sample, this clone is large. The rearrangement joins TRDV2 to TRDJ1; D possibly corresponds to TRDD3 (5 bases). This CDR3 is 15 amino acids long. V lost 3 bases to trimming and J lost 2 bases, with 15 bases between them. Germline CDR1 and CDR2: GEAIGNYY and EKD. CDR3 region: CACDSILLPTDKLIF. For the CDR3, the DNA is TGTGCCTGTGACTCGATACTACTACCAACCGATAAACTCATCTTT.

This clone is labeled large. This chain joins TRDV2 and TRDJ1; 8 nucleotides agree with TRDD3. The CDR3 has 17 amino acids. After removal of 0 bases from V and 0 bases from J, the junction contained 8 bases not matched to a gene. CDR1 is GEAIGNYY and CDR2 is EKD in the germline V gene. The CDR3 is CACDTVTGGPYTDKLIF. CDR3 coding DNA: TGTGCCTGTGACACCGTTACTGGGGGCCCATACACCGATAAACTCATCTTT.

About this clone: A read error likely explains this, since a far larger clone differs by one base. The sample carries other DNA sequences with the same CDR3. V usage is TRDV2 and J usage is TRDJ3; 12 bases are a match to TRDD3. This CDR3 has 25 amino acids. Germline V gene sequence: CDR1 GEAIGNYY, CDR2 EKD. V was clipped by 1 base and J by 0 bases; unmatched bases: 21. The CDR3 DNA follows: TGTGCCTGTGACACAAGAGAAAGGTACTACTGGGGGATACCTCCGCGCTCCTGGGACACCCGACAGATGTTTTTC. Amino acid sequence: CACDTRERYYWGIPPRSWDTRQMFF.

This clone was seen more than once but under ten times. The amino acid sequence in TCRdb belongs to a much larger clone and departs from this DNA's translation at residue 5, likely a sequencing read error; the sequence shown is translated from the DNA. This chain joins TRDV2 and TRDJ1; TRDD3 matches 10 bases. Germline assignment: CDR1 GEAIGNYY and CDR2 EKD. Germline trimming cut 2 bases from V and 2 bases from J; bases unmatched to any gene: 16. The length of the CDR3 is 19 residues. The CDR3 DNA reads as TGTGCCTGTGACATCATAACCGGAGGACTGGGGGATGAAACCGATAAACTCATCTTT. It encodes CACDIITGGLGDETDKLIF.